This TCR beta chain was captured by sequencing in a study of CD8 T cells in Susac syndrome. Germline CDR1 reads MNHEY; CDR2 reads SVGAGI. The V end was cut by 6 bases, the J end by 4 bases, with 5 bases between. This CDR3 region has 11 residues. cDNA came from about 0.5 to 1 ug RNA primed by random hexamers. Amplification of the TCR beta CDR3 was carried out by immunoSEQ multiplex PCR, which spanned a total of 54 Vbeta and 13 Jbeta segments. TCRdb re-called the immunoSEQ multiplex PCR reads with MiXCR, one entry per CDR3 protein. The sample records approximately 190,000 distinct CDR3 sequences, 95% being singletons. High-throughput TCR beta sequencing covered peripheral CD8+ and CD4+ T cells.

The receptor was isolated from a human donor with Susac syndrome. The chain recombines TRBV6-5 with TRBJ2-3; unclear D gene. The sample consisted of CD8+ T cells from PBMCs. CDR3: CASSKADTQYF. Here the CDR3 DNA reads TGTGCCAGCAGCAAAGCAGATACGCAGTATTTT.